This T cell receptor (beta chain) was recorded in a study of PD-1 blockade in classical Hodgkin lymphoma (dated by TCRdb to about 2020). With respect to the entire study: Nivolumab dosing was 3 mg/kg intravenously every 2 weeks, continuing until either disease progression or unacceptable toxicity. The study used CyTOF and TCR beta sequencing to define a peripheral blood immune signature of response to PD-1 blockade in classical Hodgkin lymphoma. General conclusions and limits of the study: Baseline diversity similar to that of newly diagnosed patients was observed in trial patients achieving complete response, whereas significantly lower diversity was observed in partial responders and progressors. Baseline TCR diversity was reported to be lower in newly diagnosed patients than in healthy donors and to be lower still in relapsed/refractory patients. A significant rise by C4D1 was seen in CD4+ but not CD8+ TCR diversity (p=0.0027 vs p=0.16), with the rise being most apparent in complete responders (p=0.02). The study was limited to a single clinical trial cohort, and causes of repertoire differences, possibly disease activity or prior therapy, remained undefined. Lower diversity was observed in patients in whom nivolumab was started less than 1 year after ASCT, and these patients were excluded from later analyses so that confounding by immune reconstitution would be avoided.

On this clone itself: Its antigen is not yet known. No base quality values were provided; no much bigger clone lies one nucleotide off.

There are 12 amino acids in the CDR3, from cysteine to phenylalanine inclusive. Only the CDR3 region is kept as DNA, spanning 36 bases read in frame from base 1. V sheds 5 bases and J sheds 6 bases, leaving 8 bases between their ends. In the germline V gene (reference sequence), CDR1 corresponds to GTSNPN and CDR2 to SVGIG. The Qiagen DNeasy kit was used to extract genomic DNA both from unsorted PBMCs and from the negatively selected CD4+ and CD8+ fractions. TCR beta CDR3 regions were subjected to amplification by immunoSEQ multiplex PCR with primers that anneal to V and J segments. A synthetic immune receptor repertoire was used to minimize amplification bias, and any residual bias was removed computationally once sequencing was done. The study's own analysis went as follows. Custom Python scripts were used to quantify repertoire diversity as the Shannon entropy index. Unsorted, CD4+ and CD8+ repertoires were examined separately, except in combined analyses, for which CD4+ and CD8+ sequences were merged in silico. Clonal expansion was defined as a frequency increase of at least 2-fold after treatment compared with C1D1, and clones undetected at baseline were assigned a pseudocount of 0.5. Singleton clones were defined as clones with 0 or 1 copy at C1D1, and non-singleton clones were defined as clones with 2 or more copies. By matching protein sequences in sorted samples from the same patient, clones expanded in unsorted samples were annotated as CD4+, CD8+ or unknown. Wilcoxon tests on paired samples were used to test changes in diversity from C1D1 to C4D1. Sourced from immuneACCESS, this table was stored by TCRdb with only in-frame sequences that have V and J called. A share of the clones is absent; for the studies checked, an unresolved V gene accounts for under half, and the remainder has no known explanation. For V, J and clone size, that table is used; D and trimming come from the DNA. A total of roughly 42,000 clones appear in this sample, roughly 80% of them only once. Under 25% of the sample comes from the top ten.

The sample's time point label, decoded: cycle 1 day 1 (C1D1), immediately before nivolumab initiation. Every trial patient had relapsed after autologous stem cell transplantation, and cohorts A, B and C differed in prior brentuximab vedotin exposure. The trial cohort was composed of about 53 patients with relapsed/refractory classical Hodgkin lymphoma, for whom complete response, partial response or progressive disease was recorded as best overall response. Trial patients were treated with single-agent nivolumab in the multi-cohort phase II CheckMate 205 trial. Best overall response was determined by an independent review committee according to the 2007 International Working Group response criteria. PBMCs from the trial were collected at three points: immediately before nivolumab initiation (C1D1), and during therapy at cycle 2 day 1 and cycle 4 day 1. Peripheral blood was collected in 8 mL Vacutainer Cell Preparation Tubes, from which PBMCs were isolated by centrifugation and then cryopreserved.

The source of this sequence is a human donor with classical Hodgkin lymphoma. The sequenced sample was peripheral blood mononuclear cells (PBMCs), obtained at baseline. Rearrangement joined TRBV30 to TRBJ2-6; the D gene identity is not certain. The DNA is TGTGCCTGGTCCCCTATGGCCAACGTCCTGACTTTC. It is translated as CAWSPMANVLTF.